The following is a TCR beta chain sequence with its context. The antigen is unknown. This CDR3 has 14 residues. Per the germline V gene, CDR1 is SGHRS and CDR2 is YFSETQ. This entry comes from a study of T cells expressing NK-cell markers. 5'RACE template switching with UMIs produced the TCR beta cDNA. TCRdb reprocessed the 5' RACE reads, with one entry per CDR3 protein and no DNA. Its listing shows about 260,000 distinct CDR3 sequences. Study-wide findings and caveats: In a few donors, dominant clonotypes made up about 25-60.1% of CD3+CD56-NKG2C+ cells. NKG2C+ dominant clonotype frequencies in over 5 donors were about 1.0-7.5% of CD8+ T cells.

This chain links TRBV5-1 with TRBJ2-5. Sequencing was done on a sample of blood T cells: a sorted CD56 or NKG2C T cell subset, CD4+ or CD8+ T cells, or bulk PBMC T cells (not recorded which). This TCR was recovered from a woman between 18 and 75 years old in good health. CDR3 amino acids: CASSGTGPEETQYF.